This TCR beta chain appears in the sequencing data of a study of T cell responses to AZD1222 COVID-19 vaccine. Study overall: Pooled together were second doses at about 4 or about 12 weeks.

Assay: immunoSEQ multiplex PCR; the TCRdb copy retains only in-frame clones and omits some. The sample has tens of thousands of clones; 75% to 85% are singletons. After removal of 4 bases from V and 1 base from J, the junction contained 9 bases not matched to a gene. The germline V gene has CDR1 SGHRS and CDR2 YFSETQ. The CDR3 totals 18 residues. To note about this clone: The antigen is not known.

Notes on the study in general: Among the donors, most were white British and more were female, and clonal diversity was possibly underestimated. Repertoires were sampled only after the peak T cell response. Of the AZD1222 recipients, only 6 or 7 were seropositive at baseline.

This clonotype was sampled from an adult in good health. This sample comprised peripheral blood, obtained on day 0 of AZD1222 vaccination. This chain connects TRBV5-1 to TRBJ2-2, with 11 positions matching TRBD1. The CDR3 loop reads CASSRGTGGQGNTGELFF. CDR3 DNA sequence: TGCGCCAGCAGCCGCGGGACAGGGGGACAGGGGAACACCGGGGAGCTGTTTTTT. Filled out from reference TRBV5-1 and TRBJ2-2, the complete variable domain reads KAGVTQTPRYLIKTRGQQVTLSCSPISGHRSVSWYQQTPGQGLQFLFEYFSETQRNKGNFPGRFSGRQFSNSRSEMNVSTLELGDSALYLCASSRGTGGQGNTGELFFGEGSRLTVL.